This T cell receptor (beta chain) came from a study of cytomegalovirus exposure and HLA in healthy donors. PCR involved 60 Vbeta and 13 Jbeta primers. Clones were sequenced by immunoSEQ multiplex PCR, and TCRdb holds only the in-frame ones, with some missing. The sample yields some 210,000 clones, around 87% seen once. Germline values: CDR1 SGHTA, CDR2 FQGNSA. With V trimmed by 5 bases and J by 5 bases, 6 bases remained unmatched. The length of the CDR3 is 15 residues. This chain links TRBV7-2 with TRBJ1-6, with TRBD1 matching 7 bases. Material: PBMCs. This clonotype was sampled from a man between 25 and 39 years old in good health and CMV-seronegative. CDR3 loop: CASSTGTVNNSPLHF. Here the CDR3 DNA reads TGTGCCAGCAGCACCGGGACAGTCAATAATTCACCCCTCCACTTT.